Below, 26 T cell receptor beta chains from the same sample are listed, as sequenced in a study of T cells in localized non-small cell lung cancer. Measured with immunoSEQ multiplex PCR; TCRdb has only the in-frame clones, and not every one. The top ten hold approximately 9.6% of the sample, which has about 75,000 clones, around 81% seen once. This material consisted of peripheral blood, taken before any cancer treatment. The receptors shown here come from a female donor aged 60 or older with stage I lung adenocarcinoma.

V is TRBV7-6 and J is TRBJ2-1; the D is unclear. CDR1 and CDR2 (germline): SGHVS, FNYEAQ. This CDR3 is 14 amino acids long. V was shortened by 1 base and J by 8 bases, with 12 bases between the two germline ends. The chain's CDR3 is CASSLGSAIDEQFF. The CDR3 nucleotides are TGTGCCAGCAGCTTAGGGTCGGCCATCGATGAGCAGTTCTTC.

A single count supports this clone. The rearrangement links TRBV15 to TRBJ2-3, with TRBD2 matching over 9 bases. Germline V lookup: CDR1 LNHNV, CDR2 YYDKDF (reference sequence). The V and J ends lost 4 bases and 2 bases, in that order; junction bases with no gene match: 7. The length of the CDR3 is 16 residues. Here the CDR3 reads CATSTFSGGPTDTQYF. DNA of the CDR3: TGTGCCACCAGCACCTTTAGCGGGGGCCCCACAGATACGCAGTATTTT.

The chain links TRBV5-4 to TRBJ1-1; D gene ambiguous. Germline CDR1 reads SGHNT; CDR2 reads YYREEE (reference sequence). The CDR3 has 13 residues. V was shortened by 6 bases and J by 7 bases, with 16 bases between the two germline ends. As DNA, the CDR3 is TGTGCCAGCAACTTTTTCGGCAGGCTTGAAGCTTTCTTT. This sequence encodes CASNFFGRLEAFF.

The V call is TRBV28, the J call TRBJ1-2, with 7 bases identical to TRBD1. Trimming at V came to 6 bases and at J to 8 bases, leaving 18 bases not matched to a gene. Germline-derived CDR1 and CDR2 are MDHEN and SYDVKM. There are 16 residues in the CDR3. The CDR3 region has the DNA TGTGCCAGCAGCGGACTGAGGATTGACAGGGACGTCGGCTACACCTTC. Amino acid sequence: CASSGLRIDRDVGYTF.

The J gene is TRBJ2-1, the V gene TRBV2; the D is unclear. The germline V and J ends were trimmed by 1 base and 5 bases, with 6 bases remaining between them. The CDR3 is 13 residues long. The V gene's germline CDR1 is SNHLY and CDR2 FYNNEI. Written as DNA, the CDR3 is TGTGCCAGCAGTGAAGATTGGGACAATGAGCAGTTCTTC. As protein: CASSEDWDNEQFF.

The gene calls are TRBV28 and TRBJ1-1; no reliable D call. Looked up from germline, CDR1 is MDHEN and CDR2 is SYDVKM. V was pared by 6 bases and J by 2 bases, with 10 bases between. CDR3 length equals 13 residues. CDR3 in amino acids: CASSYDTNTEAFF. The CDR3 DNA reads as TGTGCCAGCAGCTACGATACTAACACTGAAGCTTTCTTT.

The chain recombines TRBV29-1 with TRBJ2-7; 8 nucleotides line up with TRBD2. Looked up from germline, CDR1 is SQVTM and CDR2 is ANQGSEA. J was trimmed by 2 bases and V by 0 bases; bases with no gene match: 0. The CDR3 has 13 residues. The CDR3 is CSVEEREAYEQYF. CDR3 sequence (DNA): TGCAGCGTTGAAGAGCGGGAGGCCTACGAGCAGTACTTC.

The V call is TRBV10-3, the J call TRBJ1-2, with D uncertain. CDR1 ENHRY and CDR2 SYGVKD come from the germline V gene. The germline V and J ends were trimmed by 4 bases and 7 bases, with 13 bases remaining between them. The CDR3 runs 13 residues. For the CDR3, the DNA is TGTGCCATCAGTGTGGGCTCCAGAGGTGGCTACACCTTC. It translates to CAISVGSRGGYTF.

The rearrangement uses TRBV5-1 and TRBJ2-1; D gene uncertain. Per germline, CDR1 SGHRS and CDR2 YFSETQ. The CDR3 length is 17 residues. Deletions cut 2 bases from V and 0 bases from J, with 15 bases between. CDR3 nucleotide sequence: TGCGCCAGCAGCTTTAGAACCGTGAGGAGCTCCTACAATGAGCAGTTCTTC. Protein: CASSFRTVRSSYNEQFF.

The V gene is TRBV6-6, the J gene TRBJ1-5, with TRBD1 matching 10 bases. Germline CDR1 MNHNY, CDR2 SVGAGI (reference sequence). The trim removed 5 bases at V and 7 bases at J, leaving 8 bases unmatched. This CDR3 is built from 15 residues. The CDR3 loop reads CASSHGTGVIQPQHF. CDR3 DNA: TGTGCCAGCAGTCACGGGACAGGGGTTATCCAGCCCCAGCATTTT.

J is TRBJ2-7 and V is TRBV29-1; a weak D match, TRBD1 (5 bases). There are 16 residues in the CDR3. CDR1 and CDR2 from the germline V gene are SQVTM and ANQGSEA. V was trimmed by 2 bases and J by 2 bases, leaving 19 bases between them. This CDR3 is CSVELTALGIPYEQYF. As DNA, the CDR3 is TGCAGCGTTGAATTGACAGCCTTAGGGATTCCCTACGAGCAGTACTTC.

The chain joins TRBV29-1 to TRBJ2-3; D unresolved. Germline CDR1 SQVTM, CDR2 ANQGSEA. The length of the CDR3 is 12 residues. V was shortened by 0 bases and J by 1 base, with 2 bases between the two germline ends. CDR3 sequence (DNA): TGCAGCGTTGAAGAAGGCACAGATACGCAGTATTTT. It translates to CSVEEGTDTQYF.

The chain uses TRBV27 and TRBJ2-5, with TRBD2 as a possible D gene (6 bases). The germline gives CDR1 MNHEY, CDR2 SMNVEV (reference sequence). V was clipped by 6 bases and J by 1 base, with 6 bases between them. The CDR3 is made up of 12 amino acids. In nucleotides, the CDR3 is TGTGCCAGCAGGCGGGGCCAAGAGACCCAGTACTTC. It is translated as CASRRGQETQYF.

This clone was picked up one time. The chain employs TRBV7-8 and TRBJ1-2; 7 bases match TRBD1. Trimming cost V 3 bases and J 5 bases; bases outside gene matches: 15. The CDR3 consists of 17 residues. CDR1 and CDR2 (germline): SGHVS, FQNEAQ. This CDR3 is CASSFTLRGGAGYGYTF. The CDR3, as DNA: TGTGCCAGCAGCTTTACCCTTAGAGGGGGCGCGGGTTATGGCTACACCTTC.

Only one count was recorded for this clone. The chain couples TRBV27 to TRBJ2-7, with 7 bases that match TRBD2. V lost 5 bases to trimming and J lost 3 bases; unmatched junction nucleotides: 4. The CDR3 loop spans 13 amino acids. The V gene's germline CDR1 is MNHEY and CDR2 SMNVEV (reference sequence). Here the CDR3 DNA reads TGTGCCAGCAGTGAGCGGGGATTCTACGAGCAGTACTTC. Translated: CASSERGFYEQYF.

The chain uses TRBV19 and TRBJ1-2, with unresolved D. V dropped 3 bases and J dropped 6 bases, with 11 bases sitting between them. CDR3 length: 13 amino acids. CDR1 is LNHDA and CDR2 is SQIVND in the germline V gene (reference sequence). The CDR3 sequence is CASSIGQRDGYTF. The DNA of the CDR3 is TGTGCCAGTAGTATTGGTCAGAGGGATGGCTACACCTTC. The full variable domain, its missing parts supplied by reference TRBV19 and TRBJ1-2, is DGGITQSPKYLFRKEGQNVTLSCEQNLNHDAMYWYRQDPGQGLRLIYYSQIVNDFQKGDIAEGYSVSREKKESFPLTVTSAQKNPTAFYLCASSIGQRDGYTFGSGTRLTVV.

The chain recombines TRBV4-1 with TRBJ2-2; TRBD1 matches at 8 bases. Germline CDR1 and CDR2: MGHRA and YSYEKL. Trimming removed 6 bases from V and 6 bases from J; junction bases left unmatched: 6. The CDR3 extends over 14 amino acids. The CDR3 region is CASSLGQGAGELFF. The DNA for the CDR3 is TGCGCCAGCAGTCTCGGACAGGGCGCCGGGGAGCTGTTTTTT.

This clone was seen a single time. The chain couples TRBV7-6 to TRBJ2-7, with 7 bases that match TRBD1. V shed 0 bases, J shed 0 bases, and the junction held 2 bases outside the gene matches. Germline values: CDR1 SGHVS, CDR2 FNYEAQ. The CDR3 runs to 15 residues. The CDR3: CASSLAGTASYEQYF. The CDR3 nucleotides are TGTGCCAGCAGCTTAGCCGGGACAGCCTCCTACGAGCAGTACTTC.

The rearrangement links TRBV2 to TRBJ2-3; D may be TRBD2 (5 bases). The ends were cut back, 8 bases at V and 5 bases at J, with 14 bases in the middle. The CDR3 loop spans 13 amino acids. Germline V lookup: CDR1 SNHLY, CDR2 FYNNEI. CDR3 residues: CASSNGRKDTQYF. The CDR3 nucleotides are TGTGCCAGCTCTAATGGGAGAAAAGATACGCAGTATTTT.

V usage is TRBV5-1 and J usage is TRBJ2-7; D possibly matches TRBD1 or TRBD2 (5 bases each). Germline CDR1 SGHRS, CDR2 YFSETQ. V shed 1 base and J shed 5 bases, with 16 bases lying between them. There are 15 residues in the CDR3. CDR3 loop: CASSLLRGVHNEQYF. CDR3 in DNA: TGCGCCAGCAGCTTGCTGAGGGGCGTACATAACGAGCAGTACTTC.

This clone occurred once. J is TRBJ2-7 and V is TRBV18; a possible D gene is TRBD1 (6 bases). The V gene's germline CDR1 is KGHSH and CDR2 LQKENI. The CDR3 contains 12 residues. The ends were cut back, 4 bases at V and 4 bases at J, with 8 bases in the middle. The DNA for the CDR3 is TGTGCCAGCTCACAACAGGGATACGAGCAGTACTTC. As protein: CASSQQGYEQYF. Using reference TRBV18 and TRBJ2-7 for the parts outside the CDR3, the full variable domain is NAGVMQNPRHLVRRRGQEARLRCSPMKGHSHVYWYRQLPEEGLKFMVYLQKENIIDESGMPKERFSAEFPKEGPSILRIQQVVRGDSAAYFCASSQQGYEQYFGPGTRLTVT.

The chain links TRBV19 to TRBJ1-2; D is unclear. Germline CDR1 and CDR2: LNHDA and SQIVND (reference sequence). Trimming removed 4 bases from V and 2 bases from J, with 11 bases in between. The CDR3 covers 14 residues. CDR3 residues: CASSNGVRNYGYTF. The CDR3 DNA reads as TGTGCCAGTAGTAACGGGGTTCGAAACTATGGCTACACCTTC.

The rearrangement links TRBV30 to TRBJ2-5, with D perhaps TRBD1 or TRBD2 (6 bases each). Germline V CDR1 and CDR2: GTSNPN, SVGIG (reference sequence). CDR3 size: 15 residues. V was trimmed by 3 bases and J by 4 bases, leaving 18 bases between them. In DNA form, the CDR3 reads TGTGCCTGGAGCGCACCGGGACACGGGGGAGAGACCCAGTACTTC. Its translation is CAWSAPGHGGETQYF.

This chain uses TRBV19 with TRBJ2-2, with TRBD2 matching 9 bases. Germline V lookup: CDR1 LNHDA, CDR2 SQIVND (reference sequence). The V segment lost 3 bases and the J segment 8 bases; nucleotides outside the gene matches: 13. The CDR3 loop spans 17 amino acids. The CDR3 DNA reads TGTGCCAGTAGTATTTCGAGCGGGAGGCCTCCTTGGGGGGAGCTGTTTTTT. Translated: CASSISSGRPPWGELFF.

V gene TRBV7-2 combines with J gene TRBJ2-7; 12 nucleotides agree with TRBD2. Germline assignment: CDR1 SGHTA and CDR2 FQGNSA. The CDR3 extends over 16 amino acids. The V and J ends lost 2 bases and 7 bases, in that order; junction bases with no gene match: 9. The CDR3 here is CASSLTASGRAREQYF. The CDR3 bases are TGTGCCAGCAGCTTAACGGCTAGCGGGAGGGCCAGGGAGCAGTACTTC.

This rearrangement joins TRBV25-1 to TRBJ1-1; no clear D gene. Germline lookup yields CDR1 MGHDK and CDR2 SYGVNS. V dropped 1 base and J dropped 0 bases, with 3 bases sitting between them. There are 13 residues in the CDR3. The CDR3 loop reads CASSELVNTEAFF. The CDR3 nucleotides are TGTGCCAGCAGTGAATTGGTGAACACTGAAGCTTTCTTT.